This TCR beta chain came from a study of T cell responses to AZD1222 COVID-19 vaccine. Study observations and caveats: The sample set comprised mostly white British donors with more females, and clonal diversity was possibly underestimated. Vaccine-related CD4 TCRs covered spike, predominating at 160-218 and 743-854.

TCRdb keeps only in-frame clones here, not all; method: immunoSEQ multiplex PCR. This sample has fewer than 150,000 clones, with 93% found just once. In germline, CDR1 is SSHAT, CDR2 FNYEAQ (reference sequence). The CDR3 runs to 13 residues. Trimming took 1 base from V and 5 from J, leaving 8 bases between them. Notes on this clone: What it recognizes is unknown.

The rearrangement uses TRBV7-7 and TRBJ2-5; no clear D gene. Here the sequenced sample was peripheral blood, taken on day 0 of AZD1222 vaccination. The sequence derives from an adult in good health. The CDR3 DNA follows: TGTGCCAGCAGCTTAGGGGTTGGGGAGACCCAGTACTTC. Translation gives CASSLGVGETQYF.